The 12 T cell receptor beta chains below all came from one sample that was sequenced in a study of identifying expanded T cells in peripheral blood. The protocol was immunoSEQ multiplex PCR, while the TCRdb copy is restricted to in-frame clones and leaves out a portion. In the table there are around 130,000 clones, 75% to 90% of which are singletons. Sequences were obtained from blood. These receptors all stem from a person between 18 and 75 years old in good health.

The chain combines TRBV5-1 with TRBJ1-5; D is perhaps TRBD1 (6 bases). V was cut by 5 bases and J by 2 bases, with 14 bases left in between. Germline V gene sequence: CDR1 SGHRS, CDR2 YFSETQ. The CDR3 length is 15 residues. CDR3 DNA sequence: TGCGCCAGCAGTAGTGGGGGCTTGGGCAATCAGCCCCAGCATTTT. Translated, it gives CASSSGGLGNQPQHF.

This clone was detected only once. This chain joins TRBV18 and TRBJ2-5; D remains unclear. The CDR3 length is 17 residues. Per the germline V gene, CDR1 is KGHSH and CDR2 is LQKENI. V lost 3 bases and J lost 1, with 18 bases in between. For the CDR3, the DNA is TGTGCCAGCTCACCGGTTTCTGGTCGGGCGCCCCAAGAGACCCAGTACTTC. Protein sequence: CASSPVSGRAPQETQYF.

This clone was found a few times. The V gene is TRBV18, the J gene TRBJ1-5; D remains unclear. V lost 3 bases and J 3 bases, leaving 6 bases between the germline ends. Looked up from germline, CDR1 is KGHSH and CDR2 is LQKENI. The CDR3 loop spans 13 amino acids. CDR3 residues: CASSPINNQPQHF. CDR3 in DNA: TGTGCCAGCTCACCGATAAACAATCAGCCCCAGCATTTT.

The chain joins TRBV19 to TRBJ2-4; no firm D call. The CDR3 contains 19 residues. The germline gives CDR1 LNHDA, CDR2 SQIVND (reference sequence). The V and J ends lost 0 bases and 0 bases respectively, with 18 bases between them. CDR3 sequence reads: CASSIDLVQSLIAKNIQYF. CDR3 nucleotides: TGTGCCAGTAGTATAGATCTGGTACAGTCTCTGATAGCCAAAAACATTCAGTACTTC.

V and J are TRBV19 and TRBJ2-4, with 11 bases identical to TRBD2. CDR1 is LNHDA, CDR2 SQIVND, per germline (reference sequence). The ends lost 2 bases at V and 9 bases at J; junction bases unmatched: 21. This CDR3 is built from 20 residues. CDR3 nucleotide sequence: TGTGCCAGTAGTATATCGTTAGGTCTAGCGGGAGGCGGGGGCCGGAGCATTCAGTACTTC. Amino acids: CASSISLGLAGGGGRSIQYF.

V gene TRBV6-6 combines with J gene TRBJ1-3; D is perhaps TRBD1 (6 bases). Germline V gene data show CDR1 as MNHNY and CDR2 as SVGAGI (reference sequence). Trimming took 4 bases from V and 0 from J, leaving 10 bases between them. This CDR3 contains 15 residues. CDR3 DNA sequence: TGTGCCAGCAGTTGGAACAGGGCCTCTGGAAACACCATATATTTT. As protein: CASSWNRASGNTIYF.

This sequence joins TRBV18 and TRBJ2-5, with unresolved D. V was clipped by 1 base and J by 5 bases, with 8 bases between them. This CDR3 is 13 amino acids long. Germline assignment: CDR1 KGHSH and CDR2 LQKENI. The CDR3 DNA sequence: TGTGCCAGCTCACCACGTACGAGTGAGACCCAGTACTTC. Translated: CASSPRTSETQYF.

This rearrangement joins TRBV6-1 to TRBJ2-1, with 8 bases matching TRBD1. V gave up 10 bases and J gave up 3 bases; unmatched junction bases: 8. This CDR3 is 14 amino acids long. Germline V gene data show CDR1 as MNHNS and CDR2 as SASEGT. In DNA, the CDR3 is TGTGCCACCGCCGGGGGACAGGTCTACAATGAGCAGTTCTTC. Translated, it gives CATAGGQVYNEQFF.

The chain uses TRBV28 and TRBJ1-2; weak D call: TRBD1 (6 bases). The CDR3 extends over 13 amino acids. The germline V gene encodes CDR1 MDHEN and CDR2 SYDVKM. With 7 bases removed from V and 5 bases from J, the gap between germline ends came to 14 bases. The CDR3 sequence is CASTPTGPYGYTF. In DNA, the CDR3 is TGTGCCAGCACCCCGACAGGACCTTATGGCTACACCTTC.

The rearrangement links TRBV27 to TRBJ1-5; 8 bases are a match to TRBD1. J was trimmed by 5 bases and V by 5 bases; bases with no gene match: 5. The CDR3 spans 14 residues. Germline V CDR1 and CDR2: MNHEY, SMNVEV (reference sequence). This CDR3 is CASSHRGYHQPQHF. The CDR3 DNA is TGTGCCAGCAGTCACAGGGGGTATCATCAGCCCCAGCATTTT.

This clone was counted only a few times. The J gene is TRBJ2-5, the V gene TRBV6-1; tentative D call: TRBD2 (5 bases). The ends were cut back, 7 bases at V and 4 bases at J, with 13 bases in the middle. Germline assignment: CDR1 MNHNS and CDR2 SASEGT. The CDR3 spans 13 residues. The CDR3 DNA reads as TGTGCCAGCACGCTGGCCGCGGGAGAGACCCAGTACTTC. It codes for CASTLAAGETQYF.

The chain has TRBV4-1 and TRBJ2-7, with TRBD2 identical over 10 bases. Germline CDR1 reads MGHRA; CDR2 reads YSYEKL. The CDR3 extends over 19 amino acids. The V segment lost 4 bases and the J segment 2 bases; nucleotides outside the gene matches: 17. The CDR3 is CASSLLMGPGLAKPYEQYF. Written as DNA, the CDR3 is TGCGCCAGCAGCCTCCTCATGGGTCCGGGACTAGCGAAACCCTACGAGCAGTACTTC.